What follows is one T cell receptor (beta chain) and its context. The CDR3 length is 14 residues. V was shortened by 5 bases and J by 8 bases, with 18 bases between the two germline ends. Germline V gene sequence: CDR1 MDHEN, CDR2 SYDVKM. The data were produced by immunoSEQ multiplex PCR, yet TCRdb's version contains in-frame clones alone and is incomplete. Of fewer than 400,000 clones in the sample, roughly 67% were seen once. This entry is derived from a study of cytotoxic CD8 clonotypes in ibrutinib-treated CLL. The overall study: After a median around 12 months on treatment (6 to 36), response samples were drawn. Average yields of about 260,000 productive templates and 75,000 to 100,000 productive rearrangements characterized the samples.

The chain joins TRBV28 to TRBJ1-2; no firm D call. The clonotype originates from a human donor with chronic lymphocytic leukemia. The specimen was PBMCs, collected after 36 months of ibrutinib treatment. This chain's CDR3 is CASSPPRGWHGYTF. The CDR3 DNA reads TGTGCCAGCAGTCCACCCCGCGGGTGGCACGGCTACACCTTC.